A single sample gave rise to the 17 T cell receptor beta chains below, sequenced in a study of cytomegalovirus exposure and HLA in healthy donors. The primer mix had 60 Vbeta and 13 Jbeta primers. Method: immunoSEQ multiplex PCR; TCRdb's copy keeps in-frame clones and lacks some. Of about 140,000 clones in the sample, 80% were seen once. The sequencing sample was made of PBMCs. All receptors come from a man aged 25-40 years in good health.

This clone was picked up one time. The rearrangement uses TRBV5-3 and TRBJ2-7, with D possibly being TRBD2 (6 bases). TRBV5-3 is an open reading frame, and its role is uncertain. CDR3 length: 10 amino acids. Between the trimmed V and J ends, which lost 10 bases and 3 bases, there was a span of 8 bases. CDR3 nucleotides: TGTGCCTGTAGCGGCTACGAGCAGTACTTC. Protein sequence: CACSGYEQYF.

V is TRBV7-9 and J is TRBJ1-4; possible D gene TRBD1, 5 bases. The CDR3 has 15 residues. Germline CDR1 SEHNR, CDR2 FQNEAQ (reference sequence). Deletions cut 6 bases from V and 11 bases from J, with 22 bases between. The CDR3 nucleotides are TGTGCCAGCAGACCCCCCCAGGTCCCGGGGGGGAAACTGTTTTTT. Translated: CASRPPQVPGGKLFF.

The CDR3, as DNA: TGTGCCAGTAGTATCCGTGGCAGGCCACACCAGCCCCAGCATTTT. Translation gives CASSIRGRPHQPQHF. The gene calls are TRBV19 and TRBJ1-5; D gene unclear. Germline V gene lookup returns CDR1 LNHDA and CDR2 SQIVND (reference sequence). Trimming pared 3 bases from V and 7 bases from J, leaving 16 bases between. This CDR3 comprises 15 residues. The full variable domain, with the rest looked up from reference TRBV19 and TRBJ1-5, is DGGITQSPKYLFRKEGQNVTLSCEQNLNHDAMYWYRQDPGQGLRLIYYSQIVNDFQKGDIAEGYSVSREKKESFPLTVTSAQKNPTAFYLCASSIRGRPHQPQHFGDGTRLSIL.

This sequence joins TRBV29-1 and TRBJ1-1; D uncertain. Germline CDR1 and CDR2: SQVTM and ANQGSEA. The CDR3 is 15 amino acids. V dropped 5 bases and J dropped 3 bases, with 19 bases sitting between them. Written as DNA, the CDR3 is TGCAGCGTTTTGGGTCTCCCTGGAGCGGACACTGAAGCTTTCTTT. It encodes CSVLGLPGADTEAFF.

The chain combines TRBV27 with TRBJ1-6; 9 bases are a match to TRBD1. Looked up from germline, CDR1 is MNHEY and CDR2 is SMNVEV (reference sequence). J gave up 9 bases and V 3 bases, and 6 bases lay outside the gene matches. This CDR3 comprises 15 residues. Here the CDR3 DNA reads TGTGCCAGCAGTTTTTCTACAGGGGGCGGTTCACCCCTCCACTTT. Its protein is CASSFSTGGGSPLHF.

This clone was detected only once. This chain connects TRBV6-1 to TRBJ2-7, with unresolved D. Deletions cut 4 bases from V and 3 bases from J, with 13 bases between. CDR3 length: 14 residues. Germline values: CDR1 MNHNS, CDR2 SASEGT. The CDR3 DNA reads TGTGCCAGCAGTGTAACGACACTCCTCTACGAGCAGTACTTC. It codes for CASSVTTLLYEQYF.

This clone came up a few times. The chain combines TRBV6-5 with TRBJ1-2; 9 bases are shared with TRBD1. In germline, CDR1 is MNHEY, CDR2 SVGAGI. The CDR3 is 15 residues long. After removal of 0 bases from V and 8 bases from J, the junction contained 7 bases not matched to a gene. This CDR3 reads CASSYSSGTGRGYTF. CDR3 in DNA: TGTGCCAGCAGTTACTCGTCTGGGACAGGGCGGGGCTACACCTTC.

This clone was recorded only once. The chain employs TRBV29-1 and TRBJ2-7; possibly TRBD1 for D (6 bases). CDR1 is SQVTM, CDR2 ANQGSEA, per germline. The V and J ends lost 0 bases and 7 bases respectively, with 13 bases between them. This CDR3 spans 13 amino acids. As DNA, the CDR3 is TGCAGCGTTGAAGAGGGGGCTTCACGGGAGCAGTACTTC. Translated, it gives CSVEEGASREQYF.

A few counts support this clone. The chain is built from TRBV5-1 and TRBJ2-7, with 9 bases aligning to TRBD2. The junction had 21 bases not matched to a gene; V was cut back by 2 bases and J by 6 bases. The germline gives CDR1 SGHRS, CDR2 YFSETQ. This CDR3 is 19 amino acids long. The CDR3 protein is CASSFSGGSSGIPLGEQYF. CDR3 bases: TGCGCCAGCAGCTTTTCGGGTGGGTCTAGCGGGATCCCGCTCGGCGAGCAGTACTTC.

V usage is TRBV6-5 and J usage is TRBJ2-3; D is undetermined. CDR3 length equals 16 residues. In germline, CDR1 is MNHEY, CDR2 SVGAGI. V shed 3 bases and J shed 0 bases, with 13 bases lying between them. CDR3 residues: CASSYYTPPSTDTQYF. The CDR3 nucleotides read TGTGCCAGCAGTTATTATACTCCCCCGAGCACAGATACGCAGTATTTT.

This chain links TRBV7-8 with TRBJ2-7, with TRBD2 as a possible D gene (6 bases). Trimming left V 5 bases short and J 4 bases short, with 15 bases between. The length of the CDR3 is 14 residues. Germline values: CDR1 SGHVS, CDR2 FQNEAQ. The CDR3 DNA reads TGTGCCAGCAGCCCGCGGGACCCCGGGTACGAGCAGTACTTC. As protein: CASSPRDPGYEQYF. The whole variable domain, remainder taken from reference TRBV7-8 and TRBJ2-7, is GAGVSQSPRYKVAKRGQDVALRCDPISGHVSLFWYQQALGQGPEFLTYFQNEAQLDKSGLPSDRFFAERPEGSVSTLKIQRTQQEDSAVYLCASSPRDPGYEQYFGPGTRLTVT.

This chain joins TRBV30 and TRBJ2-7, with a weak D call TRBD1 (5 bases). The CDR3 spans 14 residues. Per the germline V gene, CDR1 is GTSNPN and CDR2 is SVGIG (reference sequence). V lost 1 base and J lost 2, with 12 bases in between. This chain's CDR3 is CAWSGLGAAYEQYF. The CDR3 DNA sequence: TGTGCCTGGAGTGGACTTGGGGCCGCCTACGAGCAGTACTTC.

To note about this clone: This sample also contains other DNA sequences that code for the same CDR3. The V and J genes are TRBV27 and TRBJ2-7; a weak D match, TRBD2 (6 bases). This CDR3 is built from 14 residues. Germline CDR1 and CDR2: MNHEY and SMNVEV (reference sequence). The V end was cut by 4 bases, the J end by 0 bases, with 10 bases between. The CDR3 DNA reads TGTGCCAGCAGTTCACGGACTAACTCCTACGAGCAGTACTTC. As protein: CASSSRTNSYEQYF.

The genes are TRBV5-1 and TRBJ1-2; D remains unclear. From germline, CDR1 is SGHRS and CDR2 YFSETQ. V was clipped by 4 bases and J by 2 bases, with 18 bases between them. This CDR3 is built from 16 residues. The CDR3 DNA reads as TGCGCCAGCAGCCCGCTACCCACGACAAGAAACTATGGCTACACCTTC. Its translation is CASSPLPTTRNYGYTF. The full variable domain, in which reference TRBV5-1 and TRBJ1-2 provide the parts outside the CDR3, is KAGVTQTPRYLIKTRGQQVTLSCSPISGHRSVSWYQQTPGQGLQFLFEYFSETQRNKGNFPGRFSGRQFSNSRSEMNVSTLELGDSALYLCASSPLPTTRNYGYTFGSGTRLTVV.

The chain has TRBV2 and TRBJ2-2, with TRBD1 matching over 8 bases. The CDR3 is 15 amino acids. The V gene's germline CDR1 is SNHLY and CDR2 FYNNEI. With V trimmed by 6 bases and J by 3 bases, 6 bases remained unmatched. The CDR3, as DNA: TGTGCCAGCAGGGGGGACAGGAGCGACACCGGGGAGCTGTTTTTT. Residues: CASRGDRSDTGELFF.

This clone was picked up a small number of times. V usage is TRBV7-6 and J usage is TRBJ2-7; TRBD1 aligns across 9 bases. Per the germline V gene, CDR1 is SGHVS and CDR2 is FNYEAQ. V dropped 8 bases and J dropped 2; count of bases not matched to a gene: 7. The CDR3 covers 14 residues. The CDR3, as DNA: TGTGCCAGCGGGGGGGACAGGGCCCCCTACGAGCAGTACTTC. Encoded protein: CASGGDRAPYEQYF.

The rearrangement joins TRBV6-1 to TRBJ2-7, with 7 bases identical to TRBD1. With V trimmed by 1 base and J by 7 bases, 4 bases remained unmatched. Germline lookup yields CDR1 MNHNS and CDR2 SASEGT. The CDR3 loop spans 13 amino acids. DNA for the CDR3: TGTGCCAGCAGTGAAGGGGACAGTGGGGAGCAGTACTTC. Amino acids: CASSEGDSGEQYF.